This TCR beta chain was sequenced in a study of blood T cell repertoires in COVID-19. The V gene's germline CDR1 is GTSNPN and CDR2 SVGIG (reference sequence). Deletions cut 3 bases from V and 1 base from J, with 4 bases between. This CDR3 comprises 11 residues. Seattle's cohort entered during active infection and was followed longitudinally. How the authors handled the data: Estimates of nucleated cell counts were drawn from the amplification of reference gene primers. Some clones are missing from TCRdb's copy, which holds only in-frame ones; the method was immunoSEQ multiplex PCR. V, J and clone size reflect that table, while D and trimming were determined from the DNA. The sample has hundreds of thousands of clones, 88% seen once.

Sequences were obtained from peripheral blood. This receptor was obtained from a woman aged 25 to 39 with COVID-19, enrolled during active disease. The rearrangement joins TRBV30 to TRBJ2-7; D gene ambiguous. CDR3: CAWSVSYEQYF. For the CDR3, the DNA is TGTGCCTGGAGCGTATCCTACGAGCAGTACTTC.